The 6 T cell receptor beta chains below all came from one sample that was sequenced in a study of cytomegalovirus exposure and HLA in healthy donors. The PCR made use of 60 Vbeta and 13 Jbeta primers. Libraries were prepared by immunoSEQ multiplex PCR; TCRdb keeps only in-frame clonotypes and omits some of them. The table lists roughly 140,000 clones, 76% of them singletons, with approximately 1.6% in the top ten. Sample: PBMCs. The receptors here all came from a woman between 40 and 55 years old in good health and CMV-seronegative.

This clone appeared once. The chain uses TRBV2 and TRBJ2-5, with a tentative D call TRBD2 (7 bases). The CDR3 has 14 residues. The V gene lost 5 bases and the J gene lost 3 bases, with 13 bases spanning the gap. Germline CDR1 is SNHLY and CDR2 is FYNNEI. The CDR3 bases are TGTGCCAGCAGTTTTGCGGGGGCGAAAGAGACCCAGTACTTC. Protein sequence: CASSFAGAKETQYF.

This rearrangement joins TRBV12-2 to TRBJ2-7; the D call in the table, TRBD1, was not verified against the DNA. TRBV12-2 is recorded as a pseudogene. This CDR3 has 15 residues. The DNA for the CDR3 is TGTGCAAGTCGCTCCCGGGACAGCGACTTCTACGAGCAGTACTTC. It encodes CASRSRDSDFYEQYF.

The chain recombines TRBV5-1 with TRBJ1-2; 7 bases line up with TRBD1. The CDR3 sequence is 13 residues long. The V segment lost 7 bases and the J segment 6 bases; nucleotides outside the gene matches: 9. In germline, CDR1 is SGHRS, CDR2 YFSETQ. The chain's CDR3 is CASAQGDPNGYTF. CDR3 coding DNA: TGCGCCAGCGCTCAGGGGGACCCAAATGGCTACACCTTC.

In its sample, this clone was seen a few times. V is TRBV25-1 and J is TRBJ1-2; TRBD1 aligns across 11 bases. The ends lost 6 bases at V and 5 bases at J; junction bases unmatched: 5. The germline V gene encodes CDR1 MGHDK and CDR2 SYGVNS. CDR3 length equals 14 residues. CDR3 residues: CASRGTGGVYGYTF. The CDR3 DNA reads TGTGCCAGCAGGGGGACAGGGGGGGTATATGGCTACACCTTC.

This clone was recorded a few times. The CDR3 bases are TGTGCCAGCAGTGAACCCCGTGAAGCTTTCTTT. Its translation: CASSEPREAFF. This chain uses TRBV2 with TRBJ1-1; D remains ambiguous. Germline V lookup: CDR1 SNHLY, CDR2 FYNNEI. The CDR3 runs 11 residues. V dropped 2 bases and J dropped 7 bases, with 5 bases sitting between them.

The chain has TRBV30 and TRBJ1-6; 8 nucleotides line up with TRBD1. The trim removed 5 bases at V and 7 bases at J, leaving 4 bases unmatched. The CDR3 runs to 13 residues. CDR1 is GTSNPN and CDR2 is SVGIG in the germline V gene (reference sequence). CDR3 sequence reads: CAWSGQGNSPLHF. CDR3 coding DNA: TGTGCCTGGTCAGGACAGGGAAATTCACCCCTCCACTTT.